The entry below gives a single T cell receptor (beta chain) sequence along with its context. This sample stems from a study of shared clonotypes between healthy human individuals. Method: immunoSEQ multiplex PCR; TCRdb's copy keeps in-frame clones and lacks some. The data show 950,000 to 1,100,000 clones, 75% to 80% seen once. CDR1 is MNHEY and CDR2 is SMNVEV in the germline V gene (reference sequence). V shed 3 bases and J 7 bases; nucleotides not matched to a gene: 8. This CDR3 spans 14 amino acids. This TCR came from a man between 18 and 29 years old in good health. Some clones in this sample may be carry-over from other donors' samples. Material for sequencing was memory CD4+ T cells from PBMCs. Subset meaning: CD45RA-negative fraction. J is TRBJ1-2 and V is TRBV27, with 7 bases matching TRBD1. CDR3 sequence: CASSLQRGQSGYTF. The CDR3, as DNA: TGTGCCAGCAGTTTGCAGAGGGGGCAGTCTGGCTACACCTTC.